This T cell receptor beta chain was found in a study of T cell repertoires in cytomegalovirus infection. General study findings and limits: Dominant in the ex vivo response were TCR beta clonotypes restricted by HLA-C and specific for CMV.

MiXCR, applied by TCRdb to the reads, yields one record per CDR3 protein. Of more than 150,000 distinct CDR3 sequences in the sample, 15% to 20% are singletons; the top ten hold about 3%. Trimming cost V 3 bases and J 8 bases, with 7 bases left between them. CDR1 is MDHEN and CDR2 is SYDVKM in the germline V gene. CDR3 length: 12 amino acids. This clonotype has just a few counts. Its specificity is unknown. Sequences were obtained from PBMCs. V usage is TRBV28 and J usage is TRBJ1-4; D gene uncertain. This clonotype was obtained from a human donor in good health (CMV status not recorded). Some clones in this sample may be carry-over from other donors' samples. The CDR3 loop reads CASSLAQEKLFF. The CDR3 region has the DNA TGTGCCAGCAGTTTGGCCCAGGAAAAACTGTTTTTT. Together with reference TRBV28 and TRBJ1-4, the CDR3 gives the full variable domain: DVKVTQSSRYLVKRTGEKVFLECVQDMDHENMFWYRQDPGLGLRLIYFSYDVKMKEKGDIPEGYSVSREKKERFSLILESASTNQTSMYLCASSLAQEKLFFGSGTQLSVL.